The entry below gives a single TCR beta chain sequence along with its context. Its antigen remains undetermined. The record has no base qualities; no much larger clone is one base away. This sample stems from a study of OX40 agonist ivuxolimab in advanced cancers. Regarding the study in general: Ivuxolimab was a fully human IgG2 agonistic monoclonal antibody targeting the costimulatory receptor OX40 (CD134). Intravenous ivuxolimab was administered to patients every 2 weeks at six dose levels: 0.01, 0.1, 0.3, 1.5, 3 and 10 mg/kg. Of the approximately 50 patients in dose escalation, 19 had hepatocellular carcinoma, some 15 had melanoma, 9 had renal cell carcinoma and 9 had head and neck cancer. In the dose-escalation cohort, more than 75% of patients were male, and the mean age was approximately 60 years, with a range of 23 to 79. Prior anti-PD-1, anti-PD-L1 or anti-CTLA-4 therapy was permitted, and roughly two fifths of dose-escalation patients had received checkpoint inhibitors. Partial responses occurred in three dose-escalation patients, of whom one had hepatocellular carcinoma and two had cutaneous melanoma. The point of sequencing TCRbeta in the periphery was to test whether ivuxolimab changed TCR sequence diversity and drove clonal T-cell expansion. The paper covers the monotherapy dose-escalation part of the phase I ivuxolimab trial, which included N of about 56 patients.

Patients with autoimmune disease history or receiving systemic immunosuppression were excluded from the trial. Peripheral blood for TCR sequencing was drawn from every dose cohort at baseline, at cycle 4 day 1 and at cycle 7 day 1. The samples were drawn from a first-in-human, open-label, multicenter phase I dose-escalation trial of ivuxolimab. Adults with locally advanced or metastatic melanoma, renal cell carcinoma, hepatocellular carcinoma or head and neck squamous cell carcinoma were enrolled in the trial. Before TCR sequencing, CD4+ and CD8+ T cells were separately sorted from peripheral blood. Deletion took 5 bases off V and 6 bases off J, with a span of 8 bases between the germline ends. CDR1 SGHTS and CDR2 YDEGEE are derived from the germline V gene. Counted from cysteine to phenylalanine, this CDR3 has 12 amino acids. Only CDR3 DNA remains: 36 bases, in frame from the first base. The research as a whole found: The antigen specificity of the clonally expanded peripheral T cells was not determined. Low levels of normalized T-cell clonal expansion were also shown by some nonresponding patients. After ivuxolimab, CD8+ T cells had more expanded clones than CD4+ T cells on average. In the 0.1-3.0 mg/kg groups, partial responders were among the patients with the lowest normalized peripheral clonal expansion, particularly in CD8+ T cells. At doses from 0.1 to 3.0 mg/kg, clonal expansion was seen in both CD4+ and CD8+ blood T cells between baseline and week 6.

For sequencing of the TCRbeta CDR3 region, genomic DNA was extracted from the sorted cells. TCRbeta CDR3 regions were sequenced using the immunoSEQ Assay. TCRdb took over this immuneACCESS table, retaining in-frame rearrangements with V and J assigned. Such tables are incomplete; in checked studies, under half of the missing clones stem from an unresolved V gene, and the remainder is unexplained. The sample table contains approximately 10,000 clones; only one count was recorded for roughly 86% of them. The biggest ten clones account for around 28% of the sample. The sequence derives from an adult with an advanced solid tumor such as melanoma, head and neck, liver or kidney cancer. This chain is built from TRBV5-8 and TRBJ2-2; no D gene is confidently identified. Sequencing was performed on CD4+ or CD8+ T cells sorted from blood, taken in a trial of the OX40 agonist ivuxolimab. The DNA reads TGTGCCAGCAGTCCGGAAGCCGGGGAGCTGTTTTTT. Its translation reads: CASSPEAGELFF.